In this sample, the clone carrying this TCR beta chain turned up a few times. Germline CDR1 KGHSH, CDR2 LQKENI. The CDR3 totals 15 residues. Trimming took 3 bases from V and 5 from J; bases not matched to a gene: 5. Reverse transcription of all isolated RNA meant that expressed TCRB transcripts were sequenced. This table comes from immunoSEQ multiplex PCR, and its TCRdb copy is limited to in-frame clones, with some not included. The sample carries 680,000 or so clones, about 14% recorded once. This entry is derived from a study of beta chain features in type 1 diabetes. The V and J genes are TRBV18 and TRBJ2-3, with 10 nucleotides matching TRBD1. This clonotype was sampled from a man younger than 35 in good health. Sequencing was carried out using naive CD4+ T cells from blood. The CDR3 loop reads CASSPGQGKGDTQYF. The CDR3 bases are TGTGCCAGCTCACCGGGACAGGGGAAGGGAGATACGCAGTATTTT.